These 24 T cell receptor beta chains came from one sample sequenced in a study of response to subunit inactivated influenza vaccine. TCRdb independently ran MiXCR on the RT-PCR reads; one entry per CDR3 protein. The sample includes more than 250,000 distinct CDR3 sequences, roughly 22% of them seen just once. The source was PBMCs from blood, collected about 20 months after vaccination. Source of these receptors: a man aged 45 to 70 who received an inactivated influenza vaccine.

This clonotype was seen a handful of times. This CDR3 reads CASRLQGLVYEQYF. CDR3 DNA: TGTGCCAGCAGATTACAGGGTCTGGTCTACGAGCAGTACTTC. V is TRBV6-2 or TRBV6-3 and J is TRBJ2-7, with D possibly TRBD1 on 6 matching bases. V lost 6 bases, J lost 3 bases, and 15 bases lay in between. CDR1 and CDR2 from the germline V gene are MNHEY and SVGEGT. CDR3 size: 14 residues.

The chain combines TRBV9 with TRBJ2-4, with a possible D match to TRBD1 (5 bases). The ends were cut back, 0 bases at V and 0 bases at J, with 10 bases in the middle. The CDR3 has 16 residues. Germline V gene data show CDR1 as SGDLS and CDR2 as YYNGEE. The chain's CDR3 is CASSVGGSLAKNIQYF. CDR3 DNA: TGTGCCAGCAGCGTAGGGGGCAGTCTAGCCAAAAACATTCAGTACTTC. The full variable domain, completed using reference TRBV9 and TRBJ2-4, is DSGVTQTPKHLITATGQRVTLRCSPRSGDLSVYWYQQSLDQGLQFLIQYYNGEERAKGNILERFSAQQFPDLHSELNLSSLELGDSALYFCASSVGGSLAKNIQYFGAGTRLSVL.

This chain links TRBV6-5 with TRBJ2-3; 9 positions agree with TRBD2. Losses at the gene ends were 2 bases for V and 5 bases for J; bases not matched to a gene: 5. This CDR3 comprises 15 residues. The germline V gene encodes CDR1 MNHEY and CDR2 SVGAGI. The CDR3 spells CASSYIAGVEDTQYF. The CDR3 nucleotides are TGTGCCAGCAGTTACATAGCGGGAGTTGAAGATACGCAGTATTTT.

The table lists this clonotype with a few counts. The chain has TRBV29-1 and TRBJ2-1; 7 nucleotides line up with TRBD2. The CDR3 runs 13 residues. Trimming removed 0 bases from V and 9 bases from J; junction bases left unmatched: 5. The germline V gene has CDR1 SQVTM and CDR2 ANQGSEA. In DNA, the CDR3 is TGCAGCGTTGAAGAGGGAGGGACCGCTGAGCAGTTCTTC. Translation gives CSVEEGGTAEQFF.

This clonotype has just a few counts. This sequence joins TRBV20-1 and TRBJ2-5; TRBD2 matches at 12 bases. Germline loops: CDR1 DFQATT, CDR2 SNEGSKA (reference sequence). After removal of 0 bases from V and 9 bases from J, the junction contained 8 bases not matched to a gene. The CDR3 is made up of 15 amino acids. CDR3 coding DNA: TGCAGTGCTAGAGACCCTAGCGGGGGGGCAAAGGCCCAGTACTTC. Its protein is CSARDPSGGAKAQYF.

The chain combines TRBV5-1 with TRBJ2-1; D possibly corresponds to TRBD2 (5 bases). Germline CDR1 reads SGHRS; CDR2 reads YFSETQ. With 2 bases removed from V and 0 bases from J, the gap between germline ends came to 12 bases. This CDR3 region has 16 residues. The CDR3 loop is CASSLSSGISYNEQFF. Here the CDR3 DNA reads TGCGCCAGCAGCTTATCGTCGGGGATCTCCTACAATGAGCAGTTCTTC.

The sample holds a few counts of this clonotype. V is TRBV2 and J is TRBJ2-3; D might be TRBD1 or TRBD2, each matching 6 bases. Germline V gene lookup returns CDR1 SNHLY and CDR2 FYNNEI. CDR3 size: 15 residues. V gave up 3 bases and J gave up 3 bases, with 13 bases separating them. The CDR3 spells CASSDMGGRTDTQYF. CDR3 DNA sequence: TGTGCCAGCAGTGATATGGGGGGCAGGACAGATACGCAGTATTTT.

This clonotype showed up just a few times. This sequence joins TRBV7-2 and TRBJ2-3; no clear D. The CDR3 extends over 16 amino acids. Per the germline V gene, CDR1 is SGHTA and CDR2 is FQGNSA. The germline V and J ends were trimmed by 5 bases and 0 bases, with 15 bases remaining between them. The CDR3 reads CASSRPPTPSTDTQYF. The CDR3, as DNA: TGTGCCAGCAGCAGACCCCCTACTCCTAGCACAGATACGCAGTATTTT.

This CDR3 is CASHTGLLPTGELFF. As DNA, the CDR3 is TGTGCCAGCCATACAGGCCTTCTACCCACCGGGGAGCTGTTTTTT. V and J are TRBV28 and TRBJ2-2, with D possibly being TRBD1 (5 bases). Germline V CDR1 and CDR2: MDHEN, SYDVKM. Trimming left V 8 bases short and J 4 bases short, with 17 bases between. The CDR3 is 15 amino acids.

This clonotype was detected a few times. CDR3 nucleotides: TGTGCCAGCAGCTCGGGGGACTATATGAGCACAGATACGCAGTATTTT. This gives the protein CASSSGDYMSTDTQYF. The chain uses TRBV11-2 and TRBJ2-3; 7 nucleotides agree with TRBD2. CDR3 length: 16 residues. Germline V lookup: CDR1 SGHAT, CDR2 FQNNGV. Trimming took 4 bases from V and 0 from J; bases not matched to a gene: 7.

Only a few counts were recorded for this clonotype. The chain uses TRBV18 and TRBJ2-2; 11 bases are shared with TRBD1. The length of the CDR3 is 18 residues. Per germline, CDR1 KGHSH and CDR2 LQKENI. After removal of 3 bases from V and 0 bases from J, the junction contained 6 bases not matched to a gene. The CDR3, as DNA: TGTGCCAGCTCACCCACCGGGACAGGGGGACCGAACACCGGGGAGCTGTTTTTT. Residues: CASSPTGTGGPNTGELFF.

This chain links TRBV11-2 with TRBJ2-7, with D possibly being TRBD2 (6 bases). Per germline, CDR1 SGHAT and CDR2 FQNNGV. The CDR3 is 16 residues long. V was clipped by 4 bases and J by 9 bases, with 25 bases between them. The CDR3 region is CASSSLRPPGLHLQYF. Written as DNA, the CDR3 is TGTGCCAGCAGCTCGCTTAGACCACCGGGACTGCATTTGCAGTACTTC. The full variable domain, rest sourced from reference TRBV11-2 and TRBJ2-7, is EAGVAQSPRYKIIEKRQSVAFWCNPISGHATLYWYQQILGQGPKLLIQFQNNGVVDDSQLPKDRFSAERLKGVDSTLKIQPAKLEDSAVYLCASSSLRPPGLHLQYFGPGTRLTVT.

V usage is TRBV30 and J usage is TRBJ1-2, with 10 bases matching TRBD1. V lost 3 bases to trimming and J lost 7 bases; unmatched junction nucleotides: 5. The germline gives CDR1 GTSNPN, CDR2 SVGIG (reference sequence). The CDR3 totals 13 residues. The CDR3 region is CAWRTGGDFGYTF. The CDR3 coding sequence is TGTGCCTGGAGGACAGGGGGCGACTTTGGCTACACCTTC.

The chain couples TRBV5-4 to TRBJ1-1; 7 bases match TRBD1. The CDR3 consists of 14 residues. Germline V lookup: CDR1 SGHNT, CDR2 YYREEE (reference sequence). V shed 5 bases, J shed 10 bases, and the junction held 14 bases outside the gene matches. The CDR3 is CASRTDRYTTGAFF. The CDR3 nucleotides read TGTGCCAGCAGAACGGACAGGTATACCACGGGAGCTTTCTTT. The whole variable domain, remainder taken from reference TRBV5-4 and TRBJ1-1, is ETGVTQSPTHLIKTRGQQVTLRCSSQSGHNTVSWYQQALGQGPQFIFQYYREEENGRGNFPPRFSGLQFPNYSSELNVNALELDDSALYLCASRTDRYTTGAFFGQGTRLTVV.

This clonotype was seen repeatedly, ten times or more. The DNA for the CDR3 is TGTGCCAGCAGTCACGCCATTACGGGCCTAAGGGGCGCAGATACGCAGTATTTT. Translating gives CASSHAITGLRGADTQYF. The gene calls are TRBV6-5 and TRBJ2-3, with D possibly TRBD1 on 5 matching bases. Trimming took off 5 bases at V and 4 bases at J, with 25 bases between the two ends. The CDR3 length is 18 residues. Germline V lookup: CDR1 MNHEY, CDR2 SVGAGI.

The chain links TRBV28 to TRBJ2-1, with a tentative D call TRBD1 (5 bases). The length of the CDR3 is 12 residues. CDR1 MDHEN and CDR2 SYDVKM come from the germline V gene. Trimming stripped 6 bases from V and 7 bases from J, with 10 bases between. The CDR3 spells CASSRQSNEQFF. DNA for the CDR3: TGTGCCAGCAGCAGACAGAGTAATGAGCAGTTCTTC.

This clonotype showed up just a few times. The chain combines TRBV6-1 with TRBJ1-3; the match to TRBD1 covers 10 bases. The CDR3 runs to 15 residues. The V segment lost 6 bases and the J segment 2 bases; nucleotides outside the gene matches: 4. Germline lookup yields CDR1 MNHNS and CDR2 SASEGT. The DNA for the CDR3 is TGTGCCAGCAGCAGACAGGGGGCCACTGGAAACACCATATATTTT. This encodes CASSRQGATGNTIYF.

The chain employs TRBV7-9 and TRBJ2-2, with 8 bases lining up with TRBD2. The CDR3 is made up of 16 amino acids. V shed 1 base and J 6 bases; nucleotides not matched to a gene: 7. Germline CDR1 reads SEHNR; CDR2 reads FQNEAQ (reference sequence). CDR3 amino acids: CASSLVGRASPGELFF. The CDR3 DNA reads TGTGCCAGCAGCTTAGTCGGGAGGGCCAGTCCCGGGGAGCTGTTTTTT.

This chain uses TRBV5-1 with TRBJ2-2; D may correspond to TRBD1 or TRBD2 (6 bases each). This CDR3 has 15 amino acids. Germline-derived CDR1 and CDR2 are SGHRS and YFSETQ. The V end lost 6 bases, the J end lost 6 bases, and 18 bases lay between the germline ends. The CDR3 bases are TGCGCCAGCACCTTAGGGGGAGGATATGCCGGGGAGCTGTTTTTT. Translating it yields CASTLGGGYAGELFF.

This clonotype was seen ten or more times. The chain links TRBV6-2 or TRBV6-3 to TRBJ1-1; D gene unclear. The ends were cut back, 7 bases at V and 8 bases at J, with 20 bases in the middle. The CDR3 length is 14 residues. Per germline, CDR1 MNHEY and CDR2 SVGEGT. CDR3 loop: CASTPWPVTGEAFF. The CDR3 bases are TGTGCCAGCACCCCATGGCCAGTAACGGGCGAAGCTTTCTTT.

The chain links TRBV15 to TRBJ2-2; no definite D call. CDR3 length equals 16 residues. With 0 bases removed from V and 7 bases from J, the gap between germline ends came to 15 bases. In germline, CDR1 is LNHNV, CDR2 YYDKDF (reference sequence). As DNA, the CDR3 is TGTGCCACCAGCAGAGATCTCTTCCAGGCCTTCGGGGAGCTGTTTTTT. It encodes CATSRDLFQAFGELFF.

This clonotype has just a few counts. V gene TRBV30 combines with J gene TRBJ1-2; D is possibly TRBD1 (5 bases). The CDR3 is 14 residues long. V shed 3 bases and J shed 2 bases, with 13 bases lying between them. In germline, CDR1 is GTSNPN, CDR2 SVGIG (reference sequence). The CDR3: CAWRSSPGNYGYTF. The CDR3 bases are TGTGCCTGGAGGTCTTCCCCAGGGAACTATGGCTACACCTTC. The complete variable domain, with remaining parts taken from reference TRBV30 and TRBJ1-2, reads SQTIHQWPATLVQPVGSPLSLECTVEGTSNPNLYWYRQAAGRGLQLLFYSVGIGQISSEVPQNLSASRPQDRQFILSSKKLLLSDSGFYLCAWRSSPGNYGYTFGSGTRLTVV.

V gene TRBV7-2 combines with J gene TRBJ2-2; a possible D gene is TRBD1 (7 bases). The CDR3 loop spans 14 amino acids. Germline V gene data show CDR1 as SGHTA and CDR2 as FQGNSA. V shed 5 bases and J shed 9 bases, with 16 bases lying between them. This CDR3 reads CASSPRQGLRELFF. CDR3 nucleotides: TGTGCCAGCAGCCCAAGACAGGGACTCAGGGAGCTGTTTTTT.

Many counts were recorded for this clonotype. The rearrangement joins TRBV7-9 to TRBJ2-3, with D possibly TRBD2 on 5 matching bases. From germline, CDR1 is SEHNR and CDR2 FQNEAQ (reference sequence). Trimming shortened V by 0 bases and J by 0 bases, and 7 bases separated the two germline ends. This CDR3 region has 15 residues. The CDR3 loop reads CASSLALASTDTQYF. The CDR3 region has the DNA TGTGCCAGCAGCTTAGCGCTAGCTAGCACAGATACGCAGTATTTT. The variable domain in full, with the rest retrieved from reference TRBV7-9 and TRBJ2-3, is DTGVSQNPRHKITKRGQNVTFRCDPISEHNRLYWYRQTLGQGPEFLTYFQNEAQLEKSRLLSDRFSAERPKGSFSTLEIQRTEQGDSAMYLCASSLALASTDTQYFGPGTRLTVL.